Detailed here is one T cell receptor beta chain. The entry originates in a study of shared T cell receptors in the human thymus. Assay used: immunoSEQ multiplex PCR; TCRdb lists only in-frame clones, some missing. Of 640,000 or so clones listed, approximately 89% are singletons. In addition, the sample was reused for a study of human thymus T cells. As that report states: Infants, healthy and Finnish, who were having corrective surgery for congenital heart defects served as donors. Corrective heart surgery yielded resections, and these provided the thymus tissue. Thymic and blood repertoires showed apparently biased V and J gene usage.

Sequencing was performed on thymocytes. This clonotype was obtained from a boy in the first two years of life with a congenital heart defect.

The CDR3 loop reads CSVDRGTGELFF. The CDR3 nucleotides read TGCAGCGTTGATCGGGGGACCGGGGAGCTGTTTTTT. The genes are TRBV29-1 and TRBJ2-2; the D gene is possibly TRBD2 (6 bases). Deletions cut 3 bases from V and 5 bases from J, with 7 bases between. CDR3 size: 12 residues. Germline CDR1 reads SQVTM; CDR2 reads ANQGSEA.